Reported below is one T cell receptor beta chain. Its specificity is unknown. The sample's treatment: roughly 10-day PBMC culture with coronavirus spike peptide pools or control peptides (ViraFEST assay). Sequenced with the Oncomine TCR Beta short-read assay was DNA taken from cultured CD4+ T cells. TCRdb re-called the PCR reads with MiXCR, one entry per CDR3 protein. Among 6,000 to 6,500 distinct CDR3 sequences listed, 18% were seen once. This sample is drawn from a study of vaccination and CD4 T cells after COVID-19. For the study at large: Stimulation of the cells used overlapping spike peptide pools from SARS-CoV-2 and from the common cold coronaviruses HCoV-NL63, HCoV-OC43 and HCoV-229E.

Per the germline V gene, CDR1 is SEHNR and CDR2 is FQNEAQ (reference sequence). CDR3 length: 16 residues. The ends lost 8 bases at V and 4 bases at J; junction bases unmatched: 9. The chain couples TRBV7-9 to TRBJ2-5; TRBD2 matches 14 bases. Specimen: CD4+ T cells from blood, cultured in vitro. This TCR came from a human donor who had recovered from COVID-19. The CDR3 reads CASGTPGLAGAETQYF. CDR3 coding DNA: TGTGCCAGCGGCACACCGGGACTAGCGGGGGCAGAGACCCAGTACTTC.